The 20 T cell receptor beta chains given below trace back to one sample, sequenced in a study of blood T cell repertoires in COVID-19. Data came from immunoSEQ multiplex PCR; TCRdb stores just in-frame clones and leaves some out. The table lists 150,000 to 200,000 clones, under 90% of them singletons. The sample taken for sequencing was peripheral blood. The receptors were gathered from a man between 60 and 75 years old with acute or convalescent COVID-19.

The chain uses TRBV6-5 and TRBJ2-1; TRBD2 aligns across 8 bases. Germline-derived CDR1 and CDR2 are MNHEY and SVGAGI. The CDR3 sequence is 15 residues long. Trimming removed 5 bases from V and 0 bases from J; junction bases left unmatched: 3. For the CDR3, the DNA is TGTGCCAGCAGTCGCAGCGGGGGCTCCTACAATGAGCAGTTCTTC. Translated, it gives CASSRSGGSYNEQFF.

The J gene is TRBJ2-3, the V gene TRBV21-1; the table gives TRBD1 as D, unverified against the DNA. TRBV21-1 is a pseudogene. The CDR3 spans 16 residues. As DNA, the CDR3 is TGTGCCAGCAGCAACCACCGGACAGGGGCTGGGGATACGCAGTATTTT. Translation gives CASSNHRTGAGDTQYF.

This CDR3 is CASSDFANSPLHF. In DNA form, the CDR3 reads TGTGCCAGCAGTGATTTCGCGAATTCACCCCTCCACTTT. The V and J genes are TRBV25-1 and TRBJ1-6; D ambiguous. V was pared by 3 bases and J by 7 bases, with 7 bases between. The CDR3 contains 13 residues. Germline lookup yields CDR1 MGHDK and CDR2 SYGVNS. Filled out from reference TRBV25-1 and TRBJ1-6, the complete variable domain reads EADIYQTPRYLVIGTGKKITLECSQTMGHDKMYWYQQDPGMELHLIHYSYGVNSTEKGDLSSESTVSRIRTEHFPLTLESARPSHTSQYLCASSDFANSPLHFGNGTRLTVT.

A few counts support this clone. The chain is built from TRBV4-2 and TRBJ2-1, with D possibly TRBD2 on 6 matching bases. This CDR3 has 16 residues. Germline-derived CDR1 and CDR2 are LGHNA and YNFKEQ. The V gene lost 1 base and the J gene lost 3 bases, with 13 bases spanning the gap. Here the CDR3 DNA reads TGTGCCAGCAGCCAAGTTGGCGGGGCAAGCTACAATGAGCAGTTCTTC. Protein product: CASSQVGGASYNEQFF.

This clone turned up a few times. V and J are TRBV11-2 and TRBJ1-1, with TRBD1 matching 10 bases. The CDR3 consists of 12 residues. Losses at the gene ends were 4 bases for V and 7 bases for J; bases not matched to a gene: 0. Germline V gene data show CDR1 as SGHAT and CDR2 as FQNNGV. CDR3 residues: CASSWDRGEAFF. The CDR3 DNA is TGTGCCAGCAGCTGGGACAGGGGTGAAGCTTTCTTT.

Here the CDR3 DNA reads TGTGCCACCAGCAGAGATCCCGGGAATGGCGAGACCCAGTACTTC. It yields the protein CATSRDPGNGETQYF. The chain combines TRBV15 with TRBJ2-5, with D maybe TRBD2 (5 bases). CDR1 is LNHNV, CDR2 YYDKDF, per germline (reference sequence). The CDR3 runs 15 residues. V shed 0 bases and J shed 5 bases, with 13 bases lying between them.

The rearrangement joins TRBV7-2 to TRBJ2-1, with 7 bases lining up with TRBD2. Germline CDR1 SGHTA, CDR2 FQGNSA. Unmatched junction bases numbered 14, after V lost 7 bases and J lost 2 bases. CDR3 length equals 17 residues. The CDR3 nucleotides read TGTGCCAGCAACTCCCCCGATCGCGGGGGAACCTACAATGAGCAGTTCTTC. This codes for CASNSPDRGGTYNEQFF.

V usage is TRBV23-1 and J usage is TRBJ2-1; 10 bases fit TRBD1. TRBV23-1 is annotated as an ORF whose role is uncertain. V was clipped by 6 bases and J by 6 bases; unmatched bases: 14. The CDR3 spans 17 residues. The CDR3 sequence: CASRQTGRQGARNEQFF. DNA for the CDR3: TGCGCCAGCAGGCAGACTGGCCGACAGGGGGCTCGCAATGAGCAGTTCTTC.

The chain couples TRBV5-4 to TRBJ2-3, with TRBD1 matching over 7 bases. Germline-derived CDR1 and CDR2 are SGHNT and YYREEE (reference sequence). The CDR3 length is 15 residues. Trimming removed 2 bases from V and 2 bases from J; junction bases left unmatched: 5. The CDR3 nucleotides read TGTGCCAGCAGCTTTGACAGGGAGTTCACAGATACGCAGTATTTT. Residues: CASSFDREFTDTQYF.

This clone was picked up one time. The rearrangement uses TRBV19 and TRBJ1-5, with TRBD1 matching over 7 bases. This CDR3 is 16 amino acids long. The germline gives CDR1 LNHDA, CDR2 SQIVND (reference sequence). Trimming cost V 6 bases and J 0 bases; bases outside gene matches: 8. The CDR3 DNA follows: TGTGCCAGTAGATCCGGGACAGAATATAGCAATCAGCCCCAGCATTTT. It codes for CASRSGTEYSNQPQHF.

The chain uses TRBV9 and TRBJ1-1; 10 bases fit TRBD1. Per germline, CDR1 SGDLS and CDR2 YYNGEE. The CDR3 is made up of 15 amino acids. V lost 3 bases to trimming and J lost 4 bases; unmatched junction nucleotides: 6. CDR3 loop: CASSAGGQGITEAFF. The CDR3 DNA is TGTGCCAGCAGCGCCGGGGGACAGGGGATCACTGAAGCTTTCTTT.

The genes are TRBV10-3 and TRBJ2-7, with TRBD2 identical over 9 bases. The CDR3 sequence is 16 residues long. Unmatched junction bases numbered 8, after V lost 3 bases and J lost 2 bases. Germline CDR1 ENHRY, CDR2 SYGVKD. CDR3: CAISDPGTSRPYEQYF. For the CDR3, the DNA is TGTGCCATCAGTGATCCCGGGACTAGCAGGCCCTACGAGCAGTACTTC.

The chain couples TRBV6-2 or TRBV6-3 to TRBJ1-6; D possibly corresponds to TRBD1 (6 bases). Between the trimmed V and J ends, which lost 6 bases and 0 bases, there was a span of 12 bases. CDR1 and CDR2 (germline): MNHEY, SVGEGT. This CDR3 spans 16 amino acids. The CDR3, as DNA: TGTGCCAGCAGCCCTTCGGACAGCTCCTATAATTCACCCCTCCACTTT. Its protein is CASSPSDSSYNSPLHF.

This sequence joins TRBV7-2 and TRBJ2-1; 9 nucleotides match TRBD1. The CDR3 covers 15 residues. V lost 3 bases and J lost 5; bases outside the gene matches: 5. Germline CDR1 and CDR2: SGHTA and FQGNSA. CDR3 nucleotide sequence: TGTGCCAGCAGCTTCGGACAGGGGATTGACAATGAGCAGTTCTTC. Translated, it gives CASSFGQGIDNEQFF.

The gene calls are TRBV2 and TRBJ1-2, with TRBD1 matching over 10 bases. The CDR3 loop spans 14 amino acids. The V gene end was trimmed by 5 bases and the J gene end by 5 bases; junction bases not matched to a gene: 5. CDR1 is SNHLY, CDR2 FYNNEI, per germline. CDR3 protein: CASSLDRGRYGYTF. CDR3 in DNA: TGTGCCAGCAGTTTGGACAGGGGGAGATATGGCTACACCTTC.

This sequence joins TRBV5-6 and TRBJ2-1; 11 nucleotides agree with TRBD2. This CDR3 is built from 16 residues. V was clipped by 4 bases and J by 4 bases; unmatched bases: 7. CDR1 and CDR2 from the germline V gene are SGHDT and YYEEEE. CDR3 in DNA: TGTGCCAGCAGCCTTTTGACTAGCGGGGAATACAATGAGCAGTTCTTC. Its translation: CASSLLTSGEYNEQFF.

The chain employs TRBV4-1 and TRBJ1-2, with 8 bases fitting TRBD1. Losses at the gene ends were 4 bases for V and 7 bases for J; bases not matched to a gene: 14. The length of the CDR3 is 16 residues. CDR1 MGHRA and CDR2 YSYEKL come from the germline V gene. The CDR3 DNA reads as TGCGCCAGCAGCCCACTTATGACAGGGGCCCAGAGTGGCTACACCTTC. The encoded protein is CASSPLMTGAQSGYTF.

The chain has TRBV27 and TRBJ2-3; tentatively, D is TRBD1 (7 bases). The CDR3 covers 19 residues. Germline CDR1 and CDR2: MNHEY and SMNVEV (reference sequence). Trimming took off 2 bases at V and 5 bases at J, with 26 bases between the two ends. This CDR3 is CASSLRDFRDRDDEDTQYF. The DNA for the CDR3 is TGTGCCAGCAGTTTAAGGGACTTCCGCGACAGGGATGATGAAGATACGCAGTATTTT.

The rearrangement joins TRBV3-1 (or the pseudogene TRBV3-2) to TRBJ2-2; 9 nucleotides align to TRBD2. Trimming at V came to 8 bases and at J to 10 bases, leaving 8 bases not matched to a gene. The germline gives CDR1 LGHDT, CDR2 YNNKEL (reference sequence). The CDR3 extends over 13 amino acids. DNA of the CDR3: TGTGCCAGCTCTGCTAGCGGGAACGTGGAGCTGTTTTTT. The encoded protein is CASSASGNVELFF.

This clone was observed a handful of times. The V call is TRBV5-6, the J call TRBJ1-2, with 8 bases aligning to TRBD1. CDR3 length: 16 residues. V trimming: 2 bases; J trimming: 1 base; junction bases outside the gene matches: 7. Germline V gene data show CDR1 as SGHDT and CDR2 as YYEEEE. The CDR3 loop is CASSFRGRVSNYGYTF. The CDR3 region has the DNA TGTGCCAGCAGCTTCAGGGGGCGCGTGAGTAACTATGGCTACACCTTC.